The entry below gives a single T cell receptor (beta chain) sequence along with its context. Its antigen remains undetermined. No much larger clonotype is one base removed from it; base qualities were not supplied. This specimen comes from a study of naive and memory T cell subsets (dated by TCRdb to 2016 to 2017). Background on the whole study: An open-source, UMI-based TCR alpha and beta sequencing pipeline was applied to sorted naive and memory peripheral blood T cell subsets. RNA was DNase-treated and reverse transcribed with TCR constant-region primers, mostly using SuperScript III. Complete agreement was observed between the functional CMV T cell responses and the IgG serology results.

From the second PCR step on, the TCR alpha and beta chain libraries were amplified in separate reactions. CMV status of each donor was established by measuring IFNgamma production from CD4+ T cells after fresh PBMCs were stimulated overnight with CMV viral lysate. Using Miltenyi beads, CD4 T cells were first positively selected, and CD8 T cells were then positively selected from the CD4-negative fraction. Cells were stained for CD3, CD4, CD8, CD45RA, CD27 and a live/dead dye and were sorted on a BD Aria II into four subsets based on CD45RA and CD27. A few healthy volunteers provided blood, and each donor's sample was split into CD4 and CD8 T cells and then further divided into four differentiation subsets. Roughly 120 ml of peripheral blood was collected from each donor, and PBMC were isolated from the blood using Ficoll-Paque PLUS density-gradient centrifugation. Sorted cells were lysed in RLT buffer, after which RNA was extracted using a Qiagen RNeasy kit and stored at -80 degrees C.

Deletion took 1 base off V and 14 bases off J, with a span of 14 bases between the germline ends. Measured from the cysteine to the phenylalanine, the CDR3 is 13 residues long. Just the 39-base CDR3 DNA is kept, in frame starting at base 1. The germline V gene gives CDR1 as SGHAT and CDR2 as FQNNGV. Overall results and qualifications from the work: Once error correction was done, more than 90% of naive TCR sequences showed up just once, which made the naive abundance distributions much steeper than those of the memory subsets. In both CD4 and CD8 cells, a rise in Gini index and a fall in Shannon and inverse Simpson diversity were observed from naive through CM, EM and EMRA. RNA-based TCR counts may be affected by expression changes linked to T cell activation and differentiation. Naive repertoires, especially CD8, contained a few larger clonotypes, possibly memory cells re-expressing CD45RA. No ground truth was available to validate the repertoire findings for the naive and memory subsets. A power law was followed by TCR abundance, with an exponent that differed between naive and memory subsets but was consistent across the three individuals. A clonotype was defined as a single alpha or beta chain sequence rather than as a paired alpha/beta receptor.

The library was built by means of UMI-ligation and nested PCR. The beta constant-region primer was an equimolar mix of two oligonucleotides covering both TRBC1 and TRBC2. T4 RNA ligase 1 ligated a single-stranded oligonucleotide carrying the SP2 primer and a 12-nucleotide UMI to the cDNA 3' end. Four rounds of PCR were used to amplify ligated cDNA, with nested alpha and beta constant-region primers being used together with the SP2 primer. The ligation reaction was incubated at 16°C for about 20-24 hours. To avoid over-amplification, PCR2 was usually performed as a SYBR Green qPCR and halted once a predetermined threshold was reached. Apart from the first purification, every purification step used Agencourt AMPure XP magnetic beads. Libraries were quantified by Qubit and checked on a TapeStation, where a main peak was expected near 650 bp. The pooled libraries were sequenced on an Illumina MiSeq using v2 2x251 paired-end kits, which usually yielded roughly 0.85-2.1 million reads per sample. Each sample's library went into the pool at 4 to 5 nM, and roughly 5-7.5% PhiX was added to help with cluster recognition. Processing in the source paper ran as follows. V and J genes were assigned to Demultiplexor-processed FASTQ reads by Decombinator through tag matching, with a single base-pair mismatch being allowed. Collapsinator relied on UMIs to fix sequencing errors as well as frequency errors caused by PCR heterogeneity. CDR3Translator translated TCRs and extracted CDR3s from the conserved cysteine to the FGXG phenylalanine, flagging non-productive sequences. Gini, Shannon entropy and inverse Simpson indices were calculated on repertoires subsampled to equal numbers of UMI-defined TCRs. Power-law fits to clonotype abundance distributions were performed by maximum likelihood within the linear range. When run on a single naive CD8 sample, MIGEC and the pipeline yielded similar UMI counts, similar unique TCR numbers and similar clonal distributions. One analysis removed from the naive repertoire any naive TCRs that were also present in any memory subset from the same donor. Repertoires were searched for about 7,300 CMV-associated CDR3 sequences compiled from VDJdb and a published dataset. TCRdb's own reprocessing of the public reads used fastp at Q25 and MiXCR and kept productive beta chains. One record per CDR3 amino acid sequence lists the most common genes and DNA. TCRdb, not the original authors, processed these V and J calls. Present in this sample are 130,000 to 150,000 distinct CDR3 sequences, 15% to 20% of which were seen just once. Jointly, the top ten make up 0.14% of the sample.

Specimen: naive CD4+ T cells from blood. The cell subset or site label on this specimen signifies: naive T cells, CD45RA high CD27+. This clonotype was obtained from a human donor in good health. In this chain, TRBV11-2 is recombined with TRBJ1-4; TRBD1 is a weak D gene call, 6 bases matching. The CDR3 protein sequence reads: CASSLAAQGLLFF. The DNA sequence is as follows: TGTGCCAGCAGCTTAGCCGCACAGGGTCTGCTGTTTTTT.